A selection of T cell receptor beta chains follows, all from one sample in a study of T cell clonotyping in hematopoietic cell transplantation. The method was immunoSEQ multiplex PCR; TCRdb's version includes in-frame clones alone and lacks a portion of them. The repertoire holds 45,000 or so clones, with roughly 80% as singletons. This material consisted of peripheral blood mononuclear cells, taken before stem cell transplant. All receptors come from a man in his fifties or sixties with myelodysplastic syndrome. Some clones in this sample may be carry-over from other donors' samples. The CDR3 runs from the conserved cysteine through the conserved F or W. D genes are given only for firm matches. Rows may omit the clone size; those that give it use once, few, many or a size class.

d_call: NA
clone_size: NA
v_call: TRBV7-2
j_call: TRBJ2-7
cdr3_aa: CASSLGFGRAYEQYF
cdr3_nt: TGTGCCAGCAGCTTAGGGTTCGGCAGGGCCTACGAGCAGTACTTC

d_call: NA
clone_size: NA
v_call: TRBV20-1
j_call: TRBJ2-7
cdr3_aa: CSASRVGEQYF
cdr3_nt: TGCAGTGCTAGCCGGGTAGGCGAGCAGTACTTC

d_call: TRBD1
clone_size: few
v_call: TRBV5-6
j_call: TRBJ1-5
cdr3_aa: CASSLAGTGTGNQPQHF
cdr3_nt: TGTGCCAGCAGCTTGGCGGGAACTGGGACAGGCAATCAGCCCCAGCATTTT

d_call: NA
clone_size: NA
v_call: TRBV6-5
j_call: TRBJ2-3
cdr3_aa: CASSYSTGIDTQYF
cdr3_nt: TGTGCCAGCAGTTACTCCACCGGCATAGATACGCAGTATTTT

d_call: NA
clone_size: NA
v_call: TRBV10-3
j_call: TRBJ2-3
cdr3_aa: CAISESRTDTQYF
cdr3_nt: TGTGCCATCAGTGAGTCTAGAACAGATACGCAGTATTTT

d_call: NA
clone_size: NA
v_call: TRBV5-8
j_call: TRBJ2-7
cdr3_aa: CASRNRDGGTYEQYF
cdr3_nt: TGTGCCAGCAGGAACCGGGACGGAGGAACCTACGAGCAGTACTTC

d_call: NA
clone_size: NA
v_call: TRBV14
j_call: TRBJ1-2
cdr3_aa: CASSQLAATGGYTF
cdr3_nt: TGTGCCAGCAGCCAGCTGGCGGCAACGGGAGGCTACACCTTC

d_call: NA
clone_size: NA
v_call: TRBV6-6
j_call: TRBJ2-5
cdr3_aa: CASSYRDLSGETQYF
cdr3_nt: TGTGCCAGCAGTTACCGGGACTTGTCGGGAGAGACCCAGTACTTC

d_call: NA
clone_size: NA
v_call: TRBV28
j_call: TRBJ1-3
cdr3_aa: CASSSGGGFLDTIYF
cdr3_nt: TGTGCCAGCAGTTCGGGAGGGGGATTTTTGGACACCATATATTTT

d_call: NA
clone_size: once
v_call: TRBV7-9
j_call: TRBJ2-7
cdr3_aa: CASSLGPGHRSYEQYF
cdr3_nt: TGTGCCAGCAGCTTAGGCCCGGGACACCGATCCTACGAGCAGTACTTC

d_call: TRBD2
clone_size: NA
v_call: TRBV2
j_call: TRBJ2-1
cdr3_aa: CASSGLAGVNEQFF
cdr3_nt: TGTGCCAGCAGTGGACTAGCGGGGGTCAATGAGCAGTTCTTC

d_call: NA
clone_size: NA
v_call: TRBV9
j_call: TRBJ2-4
cdr3_aa: CASSVEAENIQYF
cdr3_nt: TGTGCCAGCAGCGTAGAAGCGGAAAACATTCAGTACTTC

d_call: NA
clone_size: once
v_call: TRBV6-1
j_call: TRBJ1-2
cdr3_aa: CASIRRQGKDGYTF
cdr3_nt: TGTGCCAGCATTCGGAGGCAGGGGAAAGATGGCTACACCTTC

d_call: TRBD2
clone_size: NA
v_call: TRBV5-1
j_call: TRBJ2-2
cdr3_aa: CASSSQRGGTGELFF
cdr3_nt: TGCGCCAGCAGCTCTCAGCGGGGGGGCACCGGGGAGCTGTTTTTT

d_call: TRBD2
clone_size: NA
v_call: TRBV14
j_call: TRBJ2-1
cdr3_aa: CASSQDFIAGGRDEQFF
cdr3_nt: TGTGCCAGCAGCCAGGATTTTATAGCGGGGGGTAGGGATGAGCAGTTCTTC

d_call: NA
clone_size: NA
v_call: TRBV28
j_call: TRBJ1-2
cdr3_aa: CASRTGTTSNYGYTF
cdr3_nt: TGTGCCAGCAGAACCGGGACAACTTCTAACTATGGCTACACCTTC

d_call: NA
clone_size: NA
v_call: TRBV19
j_call: TRBJ1-1
cdr3_aa: CASSIGNGRQSNTEAFF
cdr3_nt: TGTGCCAGTAGTATAGGCAACGGGAGGCAGTCGAACACTGAAGCTTTCTTT

d_call: TRBD1
clone_size: NA
v_call: TRBV6-5
j_call: TRBJ2-5
cdr3_aa: CASSSGTGGRGETQYF
cdr3_nt: TGTGCCAGCAGTTCCGGGACAGGGGGCCGCGGAGAGACCCAGTACTTC

d_call: NA
clone_size: NA
v_call: TRBV5-7
j_call: TRBJ1-4
cdr3_aa: CASSATGKATNEKLFF
cdr3_nt: TGTGCCAGCAGCGCTACAGGGAAGGCAACTAATGAAAAACTGTTTTTT

d_call: TRBD2
clone_size: NA
v_call: TRBV10-3
j_call: TRBJ2-5
cdr3_aa: CAISELGGYGETQYF
cdr3_nt: TGTGCCATCAGTGAGCTGGGGGGGTATGGGGAGACCCAGTACTTC

d_call: NA
clone_size: NA
v_call: TRBV11-2
j_call: TRBJ2-5
cdr3_aa: CASSPDRISETQYF
cdr3_nt: TGTGCCAGCAGCCCGGACAGAATTTCAGAGACCCAGTACTTC

d_call: NA
clone_size: few
v_call: TRBV6-5
j_call: TRBJ1-1
cdr3_aa: CASSYLGGTEAFF
cdr3_nt: TGTGCCAGCAGTTACTTGGGTGGCACTGAAGCTTTCTTT

d_call: NA
clone_size: NA
v_call: TRBV11-2
j_call: TRBJ2-7
cdr3_aa: CASSLGGDLVEQYF
cdr3_nt: TGTGCCAGCAGCTTAGGAGGCGATCTGGTCGAGCAGTACTTC

d_call: NA
clone_size: few
v_call: TRBV7-2
j_call: TRBJ2-7
cdr3_aa: CASSSGPDRGEQYF
cdr3_nt: TGTGCCAGCAGCTCGGGGCCCGACCGGGGCGAGCAGTACTTC

d_call: TRBD2
clone_size: NA
v_call: TRBV15
j_call: TRBJ2-2
cdr3_aa: CATSTGLATGELFF
cdr3_nt: TGTGCCACCAGCACCGGACTAGCCACCGGGGAGCTGTTTTTT

d_call: NA
clone_size: NA
v_call: TRBV19
j_call: TRBJ1-2
cdr3_aa: CASSIRGKDGYTF
cdr3_nt: TGTGCCAGTAGTATTCGAGGGAAGGATGGCTACACCTTC

d_call: NA
clone_size: NA
v_call: TRBV11-2
j_call: TRBJ1-6
cdr3_aa: CASSSYRNSPLHF
cdr3_nt: TGTGCCAGCAGCTCTTACAGGAATTCACCCCTCCACTTT

d_call: NA
clone_size: NA
v_call: TRBV5-1
j_call: TRBJ2-2
cdr3_aa: CASSFLGNTGELFF
cdr3_nt: TGCGCCAGCAGCTTCCTCGGTAACACCGGGGAGCTGTTTTTT

d_call: NA
clone_size: NA
v_call: TRBV7-2
j_call: TRBJ1-4
cdr3_aa: CASSPFSLATNEKLFF
cdr3_nt: TGTGCCAGCAGTCCTTTTTCACTTGCAACTAATGAAAAACTGTTTTTT

d_call: TRBD1
clone_size: NA
v_call: TRBV7-2
j_call: TRBJ2-7
cdr3_aa: CASRWDRTSSYEQYF
cdr3_nt: TGTGCCAGCAGATGGGACAGGACGAGCTCCTACGAGCAGTACTTC

d_call: TRBD1
clone_size: NA
v_call: TRBV15
j_call: TRBJ2-7
cdr3_aa: CASGQGYEQYF
cdr3_nt: TGTGCCTCCGGACAGGGCTACGAGCAGTACTTC

d_call: NA
clone_size: NA
v_call: TRBV30
j_call: TRBJ1-6
cdr3_aa: CAWSNLRDNSPLHF
cdr3_nt: TGTGCCTGGAGTAATCTCCGTGATAATTCACCCCTCCACTTT

d_call: TRBD2
clone_size: NA
v_call: TRBV7-9
j_call: TRBJ2-3
cdr3_aa: CASSPSGGSDTQYF
cdr3_nt: TGTGCCAGCAGCCCTAGCGGGGGGTCAGATACGCAGTATTTT

d_call: TRBD1
clone_size: NA
v_call: TRBV6-5
j_call: TRBJ1-6
cdr3_aa: CASSFRGTSPLHF
cdr3_nt: TGTGCCAGCAGTTTCAGGGGGACATCACCCCTCCACTTT

d_call: TRBD2
clone_size: NA
v_call: TRBV7-2
j_call: TRBJ2-3
cdr3_aa: CASSLEPLADSTDTQYF
cdr3_nt: TGTGCCAGCAGCTTAGAACCCCTAGCGGATAGCACAGATACGCAGTATTTT

d_call: NA
clone_size: NA
v_call: TRBV5-6
j_call: TRBJ1-6
cdr3_aa: CASSLGQAINSPLHF
cdr3_nt: TGTGCCAGCAGCTTGGGACAGGCGATAAATTCACCCCTCCACTTT

d_call: TRBD1
clone_size: NA
v_call: TRBV5-1
j_call: TRBJ1-2
cdr3_aa: CASRRDPGQGEGYTF
cdr3_nt: TGCGCCAGCCGAAGGGATCCGGGACAGGGGGAGGGCTACACCTTC

d_call: NA
clone_size: NA
v_call: TRBV27
j_call: TRBJ2-7
cdr3_aa: CATADGLGEQYF
cdr3_nt: TGTGCCACCGCGGACGGATTAGGCGAGCAGTACTTC

d_call: NA
clone_size: NA
v_call: TRBV10-3
j_call: TRBJ1-6
cdr3_aa: CAISESAGRLSPLHF
cdr3_nt: TGTGCCATCAGTGAGTCGGCGGGTCGATTGTCACCCCTCCACTTT

d_call: TRBD1
clone_size: once
v_call: TRBV15
j_call: TRBJ2-3
cdr3_aa: CATSRGTGVGTDTQYF
cdr3_nt: TGTGCCACCAGCAGAGGGACAGGGGTAGGCACAGATACGCAGTATTTT

d_call: NA
clone_size: NA
v_call: TRBV15
j_call: TRBJ2-6
cdr3_aa: CATSRGWGLSGANVLTF
cdr3_nt: TGTGCCACCAGCAGAGGTTGGGGGCTGTCTGGGGCCAACGTCCTGACTTTC

d_call: NA
clone_size: NA
v_call: TRBV27
j_call: TRBJ1-5
cdr3_aa: CASSFSANQPQHF
cdr3_nt: TGTGCCAGCAGTTTCAGTGCCAATCAGCCCCAGCATTTT

d_call: NA
clone_size: few
v_call: TRBV4-3
j_call: TRBJ1-6
cdr3_aa: CASSRLWEGGRNSPLHF
cdr3_nt: TGCGCCAGCAGCCGCCTTTGGGAGGGGGGTCGAAATTCACCCCTCCACTTT

d_call: NA
clone_size: NA
v_call: TRBV11-3
j_call: TRBJ2-2
cdr3_aa: CASSQGMSNTGELFF
cdr3_nt: TGTGCCAGCAGTCAGGGAATGTCGAACACCGGGGAGCTGTTTTTT

d_call: TRBD1
clone_size: NA
v_call: TRBV6-5
j_call: TRBJ2-3
cdr3_aa: CASSLTGQYTDTQYF
cdr3_nt: TGTGCCAGCAGTTTGACAGGGCAGTACACAGATACGCAGTATTTT

d_call: TRBD1
clone_size: NA
v_call: TRBV10-3
j_call: TRBJ2-7
cdr3_aa: CAISEPWDRGKIQDEQYF
cdr3_nt: TGTGCCATCAGTGAGCCTTGGGACAGGGGAAAGATTCAGGACGAGCAGTACTTC

d_call: TRBD2
clone_size: NA
v_call: TRBV4-2
j_call: TRBJ2-1
cdr3_aa: CASSQGAGASYNEQFF
cdr3_nt: TGTGCCAGCAGCCAAGGAGCGGGGGCCTCCTACAATGAGCAGTTCTTC

d_call: TRBD1
clone_size: NA
v_call: TRBV30
j_call: TRBJ2-1
cdr3_aa: CAWSVGRTGIGEQFF
cdr3_nt: TGTGCCTGGAGTGTAGGTAGGACAGGGATAGGTGAGCAGTTCTTC

d_call: NA
clone_size: NA
v_call: TRBV10-3
j_call: TRBJ2-5
cdr3_aa: CAIKGHQETQYF
cdr3_nt: TGTGCCATCAAGGGACACCAAGAGACCCAGTACTTC

d_call: NA
clone_size: once
v_call: TRBV5-6
j_call: TRBJ2-3
cdr3_aa: CASSKDPTGPRYF
cdr3_nt: TGTGCCAGCAGCAAAGACCCGACAGGCCCTAGGTATTTT

d_call: TRBD2
clone_size: NA
v_call: TRBV6-5
j_call: TRBJ2-1
cdr3_aa: CASSYVAGGNAEQFF
cdr3_nt: TGTGCCAGCAGTTACGTTGCGGGGGGGAACGCTGAGCAGTTCTTC

d_call: NA
clone_size: NA
v_call: TRBV6-5
j_call: TRBJ1-1
cdr3_aa: CASSRGERNTEAFF
cdr3_nt: TGTGCCAGCAGCCGGGGGGAGAGGAACACTGAAGCTTTCTTT

d_call: TRBD1
clone_size: NA
v_call: TRBV5-4
j_call: TRBJ2-2
cdr3_aa: CASSPTGANTGELFF
cdr3_nt: TGTGCCAGCAGCCCGACAGGGGCGAACACCGGGGAGCTGTTTTTT

d_call: TRBD1
clone_size: NA
v_call: TRBV7-8
j_call: TRBJ1-2
cdr3_aa: CASSAGTGGNYGYTF
cdr3_nt: TGTGCCAGCAGCGCCGGGACAGGGGGCAACTATGGCTACACCTTC